These T cell receptor beta chains were read from a single sample in a study of cytomegalovirus exposure and HLA in healthy donors. Here immunoSEQ multiplex PCR was the method, and the copy in TCRdb shows in-frame clones only, minus some. The data show about 160,000 clones, with 82% seen just once and 8.5% held by the top ten. The sequencing input was PBMCs. These receptor sequences come from a male donor in good health and CMV-seropositive. Both conserved end residues are part of each CDR3. A D gene is named only where the DNA matches it firmly. Rows may omit the clone size; those that give it use once, few, many or a size class.

j_gene: TRBJ2-1; len: 15; v_gene: TRBV19; d_gene: TRBD2; abundance: .; CDR3aa: CASSIDRGGTGEQFF; CDR3nt: TGTGCCAGTAGTATAGATCGCGGGGGTACCGGTGAGCAGTTCTTC
j_gene: TRBJ1-5; len: 16; v_gene: TRBV28; d_gene: TRBD1; abundance: .; CDR3aa: CASSSPGQGSNQPQHF; CDR3nt: TGTGCCAGCAGTTCGCCGGGACAGGGGAGCAATCAGCCCCAGCATTTT
j_gene: TRBJ2-1; len: 15; v_gene: TRBV6-1; d_gene: TRBD2; abundance: .; CDR3aa: CASRALAGGGNEQFF; CDR3nt: TGTGCCAGCAGGGCCCTAGCGGGAGGGGGCAATGAGCAGTTCTTC
j_gene: TRBJ2-7; len: 17; v_gene: TRBV5-6; d_gene: TRBD1; abundance: .; CDR3aa: CASSLGGSGTVFYEQYF; CDR3nt: TGTGCCAGCAGCTTGGGGGGTTCCGGGACAGTATTTTACGAGCAGTACTTC
j_gene: TRBJ1-4; len: 16; v_gene: TRBV7-2; d_gene: .; abundance: .; CDR3aa: CASRTNGVATNEKLFF; CDR3nt: TGTGCCAGCAGAACAAACGGGGTCGCAACTAATGAAAAACTGTTTTTT
j_gene: TRBJ2-1; len: 13; v_gene: TRBV30; d_gene: .; abundance: once; CDR3aa: CAWSVDFANEQFF; CDR3nt: TGTGCCTGGAGTGTCGACTTTGCTAATGAGCAGTTCTTC
j_gene: TRBJ1-5; len: 16; v_gene: TRBV19; d_gene: .; abundance: .; CDR3aa: CASSLRHRSGDQPQHF; CDR3nt: TGTGCCAGTAGTCTCAGGCACAGGTCGGGGGATCAGCCCCAGCATTTT
j_gene: TRBJ1-5; len: 16; v_gene: TRBV29-1; d_gene: TRBD1; abundance: .; CDR3aa: CSVERKRRGGNQPQHF; CDR3nt: TGCAGCGTTGAGAGAAAGCGCAGGGGGGGCAATCAGCCCCAGCATTTT
j_gene: TRBJ2-5; len: 14; v_gene: TRBV6-5; d_gene: .; abundance: few; CDR3aa: CASSAEAFGETQYF; CDR3nt: TGTGCCAGCTCTGCCGAGGCCTTCGGGGAGACCCAGTACTTC
j_gene: TRBJ2-7; len: 16; v_gene: TRBV30; d_gene: TRBD2; abundance: few; CDR3aa: CAWSGLGLERGYEQYF; CDR3nt: TGTGCCTGGAGTGGATTAGGACTAGAGCGGGGTTACGAGCAGTACTTC
j_gene: TRBJ2-6; len: 18; v_gene: TRBV5-1; d_gene: TRBD2; abundance: .; CDR3aa: CASSPREAGGPGANGLTF; CDR3nt: TGCGCCAGCAGCCCGAGGGAAGCGGGAGGCCCTGGGGCCAACGGCCTGACTTTC
j_gene: TRBJ1-1; len: 13; v_gene: TRBV29-1; d_gene: .; abundance: .; CDR3aa: CSVATELNTEAFF; CDR3nt: TGCAGCGTGGCCACAGAGCTAAACACTGAAGCTTTCTTT
j_gene: TRBJ2-7; len: 13; v_gene: TRBV29-1; d_gene: TRBD2; abundance: .; CDR3aa: CSVAAGGSYEQYF; CDR3nt: TGCAGCGTCGCCGCGGGGGGCTCCTACGAGCAGTACTTC
j_gene: TRBJ1-6; len: 14; v_gene: TRBV5-1; d_gene: .; abundance: .; CDR3aa: CASSLGVRDSPLHF; CDR3nt: TGCGCCAGCAGCTTGGGTGTTCGTGATTCACCCCTCCACTTT
j_gene: TRBJ2-1; len: 19; v_gene: TRBV4-1; d_gene: TRBD1; abundance: .; CDR3aa: CASSQDQADRGSSYNEQFF; CDR3nt: TGCGCCAGCAGCCAAGATCAGGCTGACAGGGGGAGCTCCTACAATGAGCAGTTCTTC
j_gene: TRBJ1-2; len: 15; v_gene: TRBV30; d_gene: TRBD1; abundance: .; CDR3aa: CAWSGYRGSIYGYTF; CDR3nt: TGTGCCTGGAGTGGGTACAGGGGCTCCATCTATGGCTACACCTTC
j_gene: TRBJ2-3; len: 14; v_gene: TRBV7-8; d_gene: .; abundance: .; CDR3aa: CASSLRQSLDTQYF; CDR3nt: TGTGCCAGCAGCCTTAGACAGAGCCTAGATACGCAGTATTTT
j_gene: TRBJ2-5; len: 16; v_gene: TRBV27; d_gene: TRBD2; abundance: .; CDR3aa: CASSLKREYTRETQYF; CDR3nt: TGTGCCAGCAGTTTAAAGCGGGAGTACACGAGAGAGACCCAGTACTTC
j_gene: TRBJ2-1; len: 12; v_gene: TRBV10-3; d_gene: .; abundance: .; CDR3aa: CAARGTSPEQFF; CDR3nt: TGTGCCGCGAGGGGGACCTCACCCGAGCAGTTCTTC
j_gene: TRBJ2-3; len: 15; v_gene: TRBV5-5; d_gene: .; abundance: .; CDR3aa: CASSWIAVGTDTQYF; CDR3nt: TGTGCCAGCAGCTGGATAGCGGTTGGTACAGATACGCAGTATTTT
j_gene: TRBJ2-1; len: 18; v_gene: TRBV11-2; d_gene: TRBD2; abundance: .; CDR3aa: CASSSPWSGEGAYNEQFF; CDR3nt: TGTGCCAGCAGTTCGCCTTGGAGCGGGGAGGGAGCCTACAATGAGCAGTTCTTC
j_gene: TRBJ2-2; len: 17; v_gene: TRBV7-9; d_gene: TRBD2; abundance: few; CDR3aa: CASSRAMTSGRRGELFF; CDR3nt: TGTGCCAGCAGCCGAGCGATGACTAGCGGGAGGAGGGGGGAGCTGTTTTTT
j_gene: TRBJ2-7; len: 13; v_gene: TRBV11-2; d_gene: .; abundance: .; CDR3aa: CASSFSGSYEQYF; CDR3nt: TGTGCCAGCAGCTTCTCAGGGTCCTACGAGCAGTACTTC
j_gene: TRBJ2-3; len: 15; v_gene: TRBV9; d_gene: TRBD2; abundance: .; CDR3aa: CASSASGGSTDTQYF; CDR3nt: TGTGCCAGCAGCGCTAGCGGGGGAAGCACAGATACGCAGTATTTT
j_gene: TRBJ1-5; len: 13; v_gene: TRBV6-1; d_gene: .; abundance: .; CDR3aa: CASSSGDGQPQHF; CDR3nt: TGTGCCAGCAGTTCAGGGGACGGGCAGCCCCAGCATTTT
j_gene: TRBJ2-1; len: 15; v_gene: TRBV7-2; d_gene: TRBD1; abundance: .; CDR3aa: CASSFGTGHGNEQFF; CDR3nt: TGTGCCAGCAGCTTCGGGACAGGTCACGGCAATGAGCAGTTCTTC
j_gene: TRBJ2-1; len: 16; v_gene: TRBV5-5; d_gene: .; abundance: .; CDR3aa: CASSAVGGGWENEQFF; CDR3nt: TGTGCCAGCAGCGCCGTGGGGGGAGGATGGGAGAATGAGCAGTTCTTC
j_gene: TRBJ1-5; len: 15; v_gene: TRBV6-1; d_gene: TRBD1; abundance: .; CDR3aa: CASSRGQGSNQPQHF; CDR3nt: TGTGCCAGCAGTCGGGGACAGGGTAGCAATCAGCCCCAGCATTTT
j_gene: TRBJ2-7; len: 15; v_gene: TRBV27; d_gene: TRBD1; abundance: .; CDR3aa: CASSPQGQGTGEQYF; CDR3nt: TGTGCCAGCAGCCCCCAAGGACAGGGCACTGGTGAGCAGTACTTC
j_gene: TRBJ2-1; len: 14; v_gene: TRBV27; d_gene: TRBD2; abundance: .; CDR3aa: CASSLSGGIYEQFF; CDR3nt: TGTGCCAGCAGTTTATCGGGGGGGATCTATGAGCAGTTCTTC
j_gene: TRBJ2-1; len: 13; v_gene: TRBV6-5; d_gene: TRBD1; abundance: .; CDR3aa: CASIGTAYNEQFF; CDR3nt: TGTGCCAGCATTGGGACAGCTTACAATGAGCAGTTCTTC
j_gene: TRBJ1-2; len: 13; v_gene: TRBV27; d_gene: .; abundance: .; CDR3aa: CASSLAGRSGYTF; CDR3nt: TGTGCCAGCAGTTTAGCGGGGCGTTCCGGCTACACCTTC
j_gene: TRBJ1-5; len: 10; v_gene: TRBV2; d_gene: .; abundance: .; CDR3aa: CASGRGPQHF; CDR3nt: TGTGCCAGCGGCAGGGGGCCCCAGCATTTT
j_gene: TRBJ2-7; len: 12; v_gene: TRBV5-5; d_gene: TRBD1; abundance: .; CDR3aa: CASSSGQVQQYF; CDR3nt: TGTGCCAGCAGCTCCGGACAGGTCCAGCAGTACTTC
j_gene: TRBJ2-6; len: 19; v_gene: TRBV7-2; d_gene: TRBD1; abundance: .; CDR3aa: CASSITGTGVEVGANGLTF; CDR3nt: TGTGCCAGCAGCATAACCGGGACAGGGGTTGAGGTGGGGGCCAACGGCCTGACTTTC
j_gene: TRBJ2-5; len: 14; v_gene: TRBV12-5; d_gene: TRBD1; abundance: .; CDR3aa: CASGIDRAQETQYF; CDR3nt: TGTGCTAGTGGCATTGACAGGGCACAAGAGACCCAGTACTTC
j_gene: TRBJ1-1; len: 16; v_gene: TRBV27; d_gene: TRBD1; abundance: .; CDR3aa: CASSLGTGVMNTEAFF; CDR3nt: TGTGCCAGCAGTTTGGGGACAGGGGTGATGAACACTGAAGCTTTCTTT
j_gene: TRBJ2-7; len: 18; v_gene: TRBV27; d_gene: TRBD2; abundance: .; CDR3aa: CASSLSGTSGSVSYEQYF; CDR3nt: TGTGCCAGCAGTTTATCGGGGACTAGCGGGAGTGTTTCCTACGAGCAGTACTTC
j_gene: TRBJ1-1; len: 14; v_gene: TRBV10-3; d_gene: TRBD1; abundance: once; CDR3aa: CAISATGGLTEAFF; CDR3nt: TGTGCCATCAGCGCTACAGGGGGCCTCACTGAAGCTTTCTTT
j_gene: TRBJ2-6; len: 18; v_gene: TRBV9; d_gene: .; abundance: .; CDR3aa: CASSEQVHPSSGANVLTF; CDR3nt: TGTGCCAGCAGCGAACAGGTCCACCCGAGCTCTGGGGCCAACGTCCTGACTTTC
j_gene: TRBJ2-5; len: 14; v_gene: TRBV28; d_gene: .; abundance: .; CDR3aa: CASIPGGGQETQYF; CDR3nt: TGTGCCAGCATTCCCGGTGGGGGGCAAGAGACCCAGTACTTC
j_gene: TRBJ2-3; len: 16; v_gene: TRBV19; d_gene: TRBD2; abundance: .; CDR3aa: CASSQSGSFLTDTQYF; CDR3nt: TGTGCCAGTAGCCAAAGCGGGAGCTTCCTCACAGATACGCAGTATTTT
j_gene: TRBJ2-1; len: 15; v_gene: TRBV27; d_gene: TRBD2; abundance: .; CDR3aa: CASSFRSGGYNEQFF; CDR3nt: TGTGCCAGCAGTTTTCGTAGCGGGGGGTACAATGAGCAGTTCTTC
j_gene: TRBJ2-2; len: 14; v_gene: TRBV7-9; d_gene: .; abundance: .; CDR3aa: CATLTRQNTGELFF; CDR3nt: TGTGCTACTCTCACTAGGCAGAACACCGGGGAGCTGTTTTTT
j_gene: TRBJ2-3; len: 18; v_gene: TRBV9; d_gene: .; abundance: .; CDR3aa: CASSAGVGRMVPTDTQYF; CDR3nt: TGTGCCAGCAGCGCAGGGGTGGGTAGGATGGTCCCTACAGATACGCAGTATTTT
j_gene: TRBJ2-5; len: 18; v_gene: TRBV7-6; d_gene: TRBD2; abundance: .; CDR3aa: CASSSQLAGVHIQETQYF; CDR3nt: TGTGCCAGCAGCTCACAACTAGCGGGAGTTCATATCCAAGAGACCCAGTACTTC
j_gene: TRBJ2-2; len: 16; v_gene: TRBV11-3; d_gene: .; abundance: .; CDR3aa: CASSPSGGRGAGELFF; CDR3nt: TGTGCCAGCAGCCCTTCGGGGGGCCGTGGGGCCGGGGAGCTGTTTTTT
j_gene: TRBJ2-7; len: 16; v_gene: TRBV7-2; d_gene: TRBD2; abundance: .; CDR3aa: CASSLGPGLVRYEQYF; CDR3nt: TGTGCCAGCAGCTTGGGGCCGGGACTAGTAAGGTACGAGCAGTACTTC
j_gene: TRBJ2-3; len: 16; v_gene: TRBV9; d_gene: TRBD2; abundance: .; CDR3aa: CASSVAPRGGSDTQYF; CDR3nt: TGTGCCAGCAGCGTAGCTCCGCGGGGGGGCTCAGATACGCAGTATTTT
j_gene: TRBJ2-7; len: 16; v_gene: TRBV5-6; d_gene: TRBD1; abundance: .; CDR3aa: CASSLAGGTGRYEQYF; CDR3nt: TGTGCCAGCAGCTTGGCTGGCGGGACAGGGCGCTACGAGCAGTACTTC
j_gene: TRBJ1-2; len: 14; v_gene: TRBV28; d_gene: .; abundance: once; CDR3aa: CASRTNGVRSGYTF; CDR3nt: TGTGCCAGCAGAACTAACGGGGTTCGTTCTGGCTACACCTTC
j_gene: TRBJ2-3; len: 12; v_gene: TRBV6-5; d_gene: .; abundance: .; CDR3aa: CASSLSADTQYF; CDR3nt: TGTGCCAGCAGTCTCAGTGCAGATACGCAGTATTTT
j_gene: TRBJ1-2; len: 15; v_gene: TRBV21-1; d_gene: .; abundance: .; CDR3aa: CASSKVGRRQNGYTF; CDR3nt: TGTGCCAGCAGCAAAGTCGGCAGGCGTCAGAATGGCTACACCTTC
j_gene: TRBJ1-1; len: 12; v_gene: TRBV9; d_gene: TRBD1; abundance: .; CDR3aa: CASSSGGTEAFF; CDR3nt: TGTGCCAGCAGTTCAGGGGGCACTGAAGCTTTCTTT
j_gene: TRBJ2-3; len: 18; v_gene: TRBV28; d_gene: TRBD2; abundance: .; CDR3aa: CASSLEFLGLAEGDTQYF; CDR3nt: TGTGCCAGCAGTTTGGAATTCTTGGGACTAGCGGAGGGGGATACGCAGTATTTT
j_gene: TRBJ1-1; len: 16; v_gene: TRBV7-9; d_gene: TRBD1; abundance: .; CDR3aa: CASSLGQGARNTEAFF; CDR3nt: TGTGCCAGCAGCCTCGGACAGGGGGCCAGGAACACTGAAGCTTTCTTT
j_gene: TRBJ2-5; len: 15; v_gene: TRBV5-8; d_gene: TRBD1; abundance: .; CDR3aa: CASSLGDRGQETQYF; CDR3nt: TGTGCCAGCAGCCTGGGGGACAGGGGCCAAGAGACCCAGTACTTC
j_gene: TRBJ2-2; len: 19; v_gene: TRBV4-3; d_gene: TRBD2; abundance: once; CDR3aa: CASSRSPTVAGANTGELFF; CDR3nt: TGCGCCAGCAGCCGTAGTCCTACGGTAGCGGGGGCCAACACCGGGGAGCTGTTTTTT
j_gene: TRBJ2-3; len: 11; v_gene: TRBV30; d_gene: .; abundance: once; CDR3aa: CAWSSRDTQYF; CDR3nt: TGTGCCTGGAGTTCGAGGGATACGCAGTATTTT
j_gene: TRBJ2-3; len: 14; v_gene: TRBV6-1; d_gene: TRBD1; abundance: once; CDR3aa: CARIGTGGTDTQYF; CDR3nt: TGTGCTAGGATTGGGACAGGGGGAACAGATACGCAGTATTTT